This T cell receptor (beta chain) was recorded in a study of cytomegalovirus exposure and HLA in healthy donors. Study-wide results and caveats: Generally TCR sequences proved uncommon, though certain public TCRs appeared in numerous donors. There were around 160 TCR beta chains listed as cytomegalovirus-associated.

Germline values: CDR1 MDHEN, CDR2 SYDVKM. This CDR3 region has 15 residues. J was trimmed by 1 base and V by 2 bases; bases with no gene match: 5. The table came from immunoSEQ multiplex PCR; TCRdb's copy has only in-frame clones and leaves some out. The repertoire consists of some 140,000 clones, with 86% occurring once and the leading ten covering just under 3%. On this clone: Its antigen is currently unknown.

This rearrangement joins TRBV28 to TRBJ2-7; 7 bases agree with TRBD2. Input material: PBMCs. This TCR came from a man aged 18 to 29 in good health and CMV-seronegative. The CDR3 sequence is CASSLSLAESYEQYF. The CDR3 region has the DNA TGTGCCAGCAGTTTAAGTCTAGCGGAATCCTACGAGCAGTACTTC.